The next 32 T cell receptor beta chains were all read from a single sample in a study of blood T cells in healthy people across ages. Through a sample-barcoded 5' primer and a J-beta primer mix, a second PCR was run for roughly 7 to 12 cycles. From the 5' RACE reads, TCRdb called clonotypes with MiXCR, one entry per CDR3 protein. The sample contains 580,000 or so distinct CDR3 sequences, 40% to 50% of which appear only once. The specimen was blood. The receptors were gathered from a man older than 75 in good health.

In its sample, this clonotype was seen a few times. The chain links TRBV7-9 to TRBJ2-2, with 8 bases that match TRBD2. V shed 5 bases, J shed 7 bases, and the junction held 6 bases outside the gene matches. Germline V lookup: CDR1 SEHNR, CDR2 FQNEAQ (reference sequence). This CDR3 has 14 residues. CDR3 in DNA: TGTGCCAGCAGCCCCGGGGGGGTCGTCGGGGAGCTGTTTTTT. Amino acid sequence: CASSPGGVVGELFF.

CDR3: CASSLWTSGANVLTF. The CDR3 coding sequence is TGCGCCAGCAGCTTGTGGACATCCGGGGCCAACGTCCTGACTTTC. The gene calls are TRBV5-1 and TRBJ2-6; D might be TRBD1 (5 bases). The CDR3 totals 15 residues. CDR1 is SGHRS, CDR2 YFSETQ, per germline. The V end was cut by 1 base, the J end by 4 bases, with 9 bases between. Full variable domain (outside the CDR3, taken from reference TRBV5-1 and TRBJ2-6): KAGVTQTPRYLIKTRGQQVTLSCSPISGHRSVSWYQQTPGQGLQFLFEYFSETQRNKGNFPGRFSGRQFSNSRSEMNVSTLELGDSALYLCASSLWTSGANVLTFGAGSRLTVL.

A few counts support this clonotype. This rearrangement joins TRBV9 to TRBJ2-5; TRBD2 might be the D (5 bases). CDR1 and CDR2 (germline): SGDLS, YYNGEE. This CDR3 is built from 14 residues. Deletions cut 3 bases from V and 5 bases from J, with 14 bases between. The CDR3 loop reads CASSAEVGVETQYF. CDR3 in DNA: TGTGCCAGCAGCGCAGAAGTCGGGGTGGAGACCCAGTACTTC.

In this sample, this clonotype turned up a few times. The CDR3 DNA follows: TGCAGCGTTGGTCTAGCGGGGGTGGGTGAGCAGTTCTTC. Translating gives CSVGLAGVGEQFF. This chain connects TRBV29-1 to TRBJ2-1, with TRBD2 identical over 10 bases. Germline V gene data show CDR1 as SQVTM and CDR2 as ANQGSEA. V trimming: 4 bases; J trimming: 9 bases; junction bases outside the gene matches: 6. The CDR3 length is 13 residues.

V is TRBV19 and J is TRBJ2-5, with D possibly being TRBD1 (5 bases). V lost 3 bases and J 2 bases, leaving 10 bases between the germline ends. Per the germline V gene, CDR1 is LNHDA and CDR2 is SQIVND (reference sequence). This CDR3 region has 14 residues. The DNA for the CDR3 is TGTGCCAGTAGTATGACAGCGACTCAAGAGACCCAGTACTTC. Protein product: CASSMTATQETQYF.

The V gene is TRBV6-5, the J gene TRBJ1-1; maybe TRBD1 (6 bases). Trimming removed 8 bases at V and 4 bases at J, with 14 bases between. The germline CDR1 and CDR2 sequences are MNHEY and SVGAGI. This CDR3 spans 13 amino acids. The DNA for the CDR3 is TGTGCCAGCTGGATACAGGGTGCCACTGAAGCTTTCTTT. Its protein is CASWIQGATEAFF.

This clonotype appeared a few times. V and J are TRBV6-4 and TRBJ2-3; D is uncertain. The CDR3 has 15 residues. V lost 0 bases and J 2 bases, leaving 9 bases between the germline ends. Germline V lookup: CDR1 MRHNA, CDR2 SNTAGT. Here the CDR3 DNA reads TGTGCCAGCAGTGACTCGGCAGAATCCACAGATACGCAGTATTTT. Translation gives CASSDSAESTDTQYF.

This clonotype was seen more than once but under ten times. V and J are TRBV20-1 and TRBJ2-3; D is undetermined. The CDR3 spans 11 residues. V lost 3 bases and J lost 6, with 7 bases in between. Germline values: CDR1 DFQATT, CDR2 SNEGSKA (reference sequence). The CDR3 loop is CSASPSDTQYF. CDR3 bases: TGCAGTGCTAGCCCCTCGGATACGCAGTATTTT.

The chain employs TRBV10-3 and TRBJ2-1; 10 bases match TRBD2. This CDR3 is 16 amino acids long. With 7 bases clipped from V and 7 bases from J, the junction kept 13 bases outside the gene matches. Per the germline V gene, CDR1 is ENHRY and CDR2 is SYGVKD. CDR3 protein: CAITRTSGPWRNEQFF. In DNA, the CDR3 is TGTGCCATCACCCGGACTAGCGGACCATGGAGGAATGAGCAGTTCTTC.

V is TRBV10-1 and J is TRBJ2-2, with 7 bases identical to TRBD1. V shed 4 bases and J 1 base; nucleotides not matched to a gene: 12. The CDR3 runs to 18 residues. From germline, CDR1 is WNHNN and CDR2 SYGVQD (reference sequence). CDR3 nucleotide sequence: TGCGCCAGCAGTGGGTTATTGGGGGACAGCATGAACACCGGGGAGCTGTTTTTT. Amino acid sequence: CASSGLLGDSMNTGELFF.

The chain carries TRBV20-1 and TRBJ1-1; 7 bases map to TRBD1. Germline V lookup: CDR1 DFQATT, CDR2 SNEGSKA (reference sequence). The CDR3 totals 14 residues. J was trimmed by 2 bases and V by 4 bases; bases with no gene match: 7. As DNA, the CDR3 is TGCAGTGCTAAACTGGGGACAGTTAACACTGAAGCTTTCTTT. Translating gives CSAKLGTVNTEAFF.

A word on this clonotype: A read error may be the cause here, since a much bigger clone is one base away. J is TRBJ1-1 and V is TRBV6-6, with D uncertain. CDR3 size: 13 residues. The germline V gene has CDR1 MNHNY and CDR2 SVGAGI (reference sequence). The CDR3: CAGSYLRDTEAFF. In DNA form, the CDR3 reads TGTGCCGGCAGTTACCTGCGGGACACTGAAGCTTTCTTT.

The V call is TRBV9, the J call TRBJ2-1; 9 nucleotides line up with TRBD2. Germline V lookup: CDR1 SGDLS, CDR2 YYNGEE. The CDR3 spans 16 residues. The V segment lost 0 bases and the J segment 4 bases; nucleotides outside the gene matches: 5. The CDR3 protein is CASSVDRRGGYNEQFF. In DNA form, the CDR3 reads TGTGCCAGCAGCGTAGACCGGCGGGGGGGATACAATGAGCAGTTCTTC.

In its sample, this clonotype was seen a few times. The CDR3 protein is CATSRVPGQGYEQYF. In nucleotides, the CDR3 is TGTGCCACCAGCAGAGTCCCCGGACAGGGCTACGAGCAGTACTTC. V and J are TRBV15 and TRBJ2-7; 8 positions agree with TRBD1. The V gene's germline CDR1 is LNHNV and CDR2 YYDKDF (reference sequence). The V segment lost 1 base and the J segment 3 bases; nucleotides outside the gene matches: 5. The CDR3 runs 15 residues.

The gene calls are TRBV7-2 and TRBJ1-1; D unclear. Per the germline V gene, CDR1 is SGHTA and CDR2 is FQGNSA. The length of the CDR3 is 11 residues. Deletions cut 2 bases from V and 8 bases from J, with 6 bases between. The CDR3 DNA reads as TGTGCCAGCAGCTTATGGAACGAAGCTTTCTTT. Its protein product is CASSLWNEAFF.

This chain uses TRBV7-3 with TRBJ2-6; possible D gene TRBD1, 5 bases. The V gene lost 5 bases and the J gene lost 5 bases, with 13 bases spanning the gap. This CDR3 region has 15 residues. The V gene's germline CDR1 is SGHTA and CDR2 FQGTGA. Here the CDR3 DNA reads TGTGCCAGCAGCCAACAGGCAAGTAGGGCCAACGTCCTGACTTTC. This translates into CASSQQASRANVLTF.

This clonotype was recorded at least ten times. The V call is TRBV4-3, the J call TRBJ2-3, with 12 bases fitting TRBD2. CDR1 and CDR2 from the germline V gene are LGHNA and YSLEER. Losses at the gene ends were 4 bases for V and 6 bases for J; bases not matched to a gene: 5. The CDR3 contains 15 residues. In DNA form, the CDR3 reads TGCGCCAGCAGCCCAGGACTAGCGGGAAGGGATACGCAGTATTTT. It encodes CASSPGLAGRDTQYF.

There are a few counts of this clonotype. This sequence joins TRBV7-8 and TRBJ1-2; 8 positions match TRBD1. Germline CDR1 SGHVS, CDR2 FQNEAQ. Trimming cost V 5 bases and J 3 bases; bases outside gene matches: 5. The CDR3 is made up of 14 amino acids. CDR3 in amino acids: CASSVDRADYGYTF. Here the CDR3 DNA reads TGTGCCAGCAGCGTGGACAGGGCAGACTATGGCTACACCTTC.

The chain couples TRBV20-1 to TRBJ2-7; 9 nucleotides line up with TRBD2. Germline CDR1 reads DFQATT; CDR2 reads SNEGSKA (reference sequence). The junction had 7 bases not matched to a gene; V was cut back by 3 bases and J by 7 bases. This CDR3 is 13 amino acids long. CDR3 sequence (DNA): TGCAGTGCTAGGGGACTAGCCCTCGGGGAGCAGTACTTC. It yields the protein CSARGLALGEQYF.

The chain recombines TRBV7-3 with TRBJ1-3; possible D gene TRBD1, 5 bases. This CDR3 region has 16 residues. CDR1 is SGHTA, CDR2 FQGTGA, per germline. Between the trimmed V and J ends, which lost 3 bases and 0 bases, there was a span of 12 bases. CDR3 DNA sequence: TGTGCCAGCAGCTTGGGACCACTTTTCTCTGGAAACACCATATATTTT. It yields the protein CASSLGPLFSGNTIYF. Full variable domain (missing parts from reference TRBV7-3 and TRBJ1-3): GAGVSQTPSNKVTEKGKYVELRCDPISGHTALYWYRQSLGQGPEFLIYFQGTGAADDSGLPNDRFFAVRPEGSVSTLKIQRTERGDSAVYLCASSLGPLFSGNTIYFGEGSWLTVV.

J is TRBJ1-4 and V is TRBV12-3 or TRBV12-4, with D unclear. This CDR3 has 13 residues. The ends were cut back, 5 bases at V and 3 bases at J, with 7 bases in the middle. The CDR3 DNA follows: TGTGCCAGCAGTACACGATCTAATGAAAAACTGTTTTTT. Protein sequence: CASSTRSNEKLFF.

A remark on this clonotype: The germline gene is not matched at one end of the junction; a read error may be the cause. CDR3 nucleotides: TGCAGTGCTGGAGATCTGGGGCACAACGGAGGCTATGGCTACACCTTC. It translates to CSAGDLGHNGGYGYTF. This chain links TRBV20-1 with TRBJ1-2, with D tentatively TRBD1 (5 bases). The CDR3 is 16 amino acids. Germline values: CDR1 DFQATT, CDR2 SNEGSKA (reference sequence).

Notes on this clonotype: This may arise from a read error, as a much more abundant clone is one base away. The CDR3 DNA reads TGTGCCAGCAGTTACTCGAATTGCGCGGGGGGCTACGAGCAGTACTTC. The encoded protein is CASSYSNCAGGYEQYF. The chain carries TRBV6-5 and TRBJ2-7, with TRBD2 identical over 8 bases. The junction had 7 bases not matched to a gene; V was cut back by 0 bases and J by 3 bases. Per germline, CDR1 MNHEY and CDR2 SVGAGI. CDR3 length equals 16 residues.

The genes are TRBV6-2 or TRBV6-3 and TRBJ2-7; TRBD1 matches at 8 bases. CDR3 length: 14 residues. The junction had 3 bases not matched to a gene; V was cut back by 0 bases and J by 5 bases. Germline-derived CDR1 and CDR2 are MNHEY and SVGEGT. CDR3 sequence reads: CASSYSGQVHEQYF. In DNA, the CDR3 is TGTGCCAGCAGTTACTCGGGACAGGTACACGAGCAGTACTTC.

This clonotype was observed a few times. The gene calls are TRBV7-6 and TRBJ2-3; TRBD1 matches at 7 bases. The CDR3 has 15 residues. CDR1 and CDR2 (germline): SGHVS, FNYEAQ. Losses at the gene ends were 5 bases for V and 0 bases for J; bases not matched to a gene: 5. For the CDR3, the DNA is TGTGCCAGCAGCCCGTCGGGACAGAGCACAGATACGCAGTATTTT. It specifies CASSPSGQSTDTQYF.

A few counts support this clonotype. The genes are TRBV29-1 and TRBJ1-1, with D tentatively TRBD1 (6 bases). Germline V gives CDR1 SQVTM, CDR2 ANQGSEA. The CDR3 length is 13 residues. Trimming left V 5 bases short and J 0 bases short, with 10 bases between. The CDR3 spells CSVKGVMNTEAFF. DNA of the CDR3: TGCAGCGTTAAGGGGGTTATGAACACTGAAGCTTTCTTT.

This clonotype was counted ten times or more. The J gene is TRBJ2-1, the V gene TRBV12-3 or TRBV12-4; D is uncertain. This CDR3 is built from 11 residues. V lost 5 bases to trimming and J lost 6 bases, with 5 bases between them. The CDR3 is CASSNGNEQFF. The DNA of the CDR3 is TGTGCCAGCAGTAACGGCAATGAGCAGTTCTTC.

V gene TRBV20-1 combines with J gene TRBJ2-4; TRBD2 matches 10 bases. The DNA end lines up better with TRBJ2-7; the J call may be wrong. Germline-derived CDR1 and CDR2 are DFQATT and SNEGSKA (reference sequence). This CDR3 has 12 amino acids. CDR3 amino acids: CSAPSGSYEQYF. The CDR3 DNA reads TGCAGTGCTCCTAGCGGGAGCTACGAGCAGTACTTC.

V gene TRBV4-3 combines with J gene TRBJ2-7, with D perhaps TRBD1 or TRBD2 (7 bases each). This CDR3 contains 14 residues. V dropped 0 bases and J dropped 7 bases, with 13 bases sitting between them. Germline V lookup: CDR1 LGHNA, CDR2 YSLEER. The CDR3 spells CASSQESQGGEQYF. CDR3 bases: TGCGCCAGCAGCCAAGAGTCGCAGGGGGGGGAGCAGTACTTC.

This clonotype was counted only a few times. The chain recombines TRBV24-1 with TRBJ2-1; 10 bases are a match to TRBD1. Germline loops: CDR1 KGHDR, CDR2 SFDVKD. Germline trimming cut 1 base from V and 8 bases from J; bases unmatched to any gene: 7. The CDR3 extends over 16 amino acids. The chain's CDR3 is CATSDLSGTGDYEQFF. Here the CDR3 DNA reads TGTGCCACCAGTGATTTAAGCGGGACAGGGGACTATGAGCAGTTCTTC.

The chain is built from TRBV20-1 and TRBJ1-4; D is undetermined. Germline V gene sequence: CDR1 DFQATT, CDR2 SNEGSKA (reference sequence). V gave up 3 bases and J gave up 4 bases, with 6 bases separating them. The CDR3 is made up of 12 amino acids. The CDR3 DNA sequence: TGCAGTGCTAGTGGGGTTAATGAAAAACTGTTTTTT. Its protein product is CSASGVNEKLFF.

In its sample, this clonotype was seen once. The chain is built from TRBV4-1 and TRBJ2-1; D may match TRBD1 or TRBD2 (5 bases each). The V and J ends lost 3 bases and 4 bases respectively, with 10 bases between them. The CDR3 runs to 14 residues. Germline assignment: CDR1 MGHRA and CDR2 YSYEKL. The CDR3 nucleotides read TGCGCCAGCAGCCAGGGACCGGGATACAATGAGCAGTTCTTC. This sequence encodes CASSQGPGYNEQFF.